Below, 24 T cell receptor beta chains from the same sample are listed, as sequenced in a study of shared clonotypes between healthy human individuals. Using immunoSEQ multiplex PCR, the repertoire was profiled, and TCRdb retains in-frame clones only, with some absent. The data show millions of clones, approximately 95% seen once. Sample: naive CD4+ T cells sorted from blood. Documented subset: CD45RA+ positively selected. The receptors shown here come from a man aged 18 to 35 in good health.

About this clone itself: The sample carries other DNA sequences with the same CDR3. The CDR3 spells CASLAGVGDTQYF. In nucleotides, the CDR3 is TGTGCCAGTCTAGCGGGAGTGGGAGATACGCAGTATTTT. This sequence joins TRBV2 and TRBJ2-3; 10 nucleotides agree with TRBD2. Trimming at V came to 9 bases and at J to 5 bases, leaving 5 bases not matched to a gene. CDR1 is SNHLY, CDR2 FYNNEI, per germline. There are 13 residues in the CDR3.

This clone was observed a single time. V gene TRBV7-6 combines with J gene TRBJ2-3, with D perhaps matching TRBD1 or TRBD2 (6 bases each). The CDR3 is made up of 14 amino acids. V dropped 2 bases and J dropped 2 bases, with 8 bases sitting between them. The germline gives CDR1 SGHVS, CDR2 FNYEAQ. The CDR3 loop reads CASSLPGATDTQYF. CDR3 coding DNA: TGTGCCAGCAGCTTACCGGGGGCCACAGATACGCAGTATTTT.

The rearrangement uses TRBV11-1 and TRBJ2-7, with 9 bases identical to TRBD1. The length of the CDR3 is 14 residues. V lost 5 bases and J lost 2; bases outside the gene matches: 4. The germline V gene has CDR1 SGHAT and CDR2 FQDESV (reference sequence). CDR3 nucleotide sequence: TGTGCCAGCAGCAAACAGGGGGCCGCCTACGAGCAGTACTTC. It is translated as CASSKQGAAYEQYF.

CDR3 region: CSVARQSGSGANVLTF. CDR3 DNA sequence: TGCAGCGTTGCTAGGCAGTCAGGCTCTGGGGCCAACGTCCTGACTTTC. The V gene is TRBV29-1, the J gene TRBJ2-6; D remains unclear. The CDR3 has 16 residues. Per the germline V gene, CDR1 is SQVTM and CDR2 is ANQGSEA. With 4 bases removed from V and 0 bases from J, the gap between germline ends came to 13 bases.

This clone was recorded once. The chain has TRBV7-3 and TRBJ1-5; weak D call: TRBD1 (5 bases). The CDR3 length is 18 residues. CDR1 is SGHTA, CDR2 FQGTGA, per germline. Trimming took off 5 bases at V and 7 bases at J, with 27 bases between the two ends. The CDR3: CASSAQIPGREYGQPQHF. CDR3 in DNA: TGTGCCAGCAGCGCCCAAATTCCGGGCAGGGAATACGGACAGCCCCAGCATTTT.

This clone occurred many times. V is TRBV28 and J is TRBJ1-3; weak D call: TRBD1 (5 bases). Trimming took 5 bases from V and 4 from J, leaving 15 bases between them. The CDR3 consists of 15 residues. CDR1 and CDR2 (germline): MDHEN, SYDVKM. Here the CDR3 DNA reads TGTGCCAGCAGTCCAGCCGGGACCTCGGGAAACACCATATATTTT. Translation: CASSPAGTSGNTIYF. Using reference TRBV28 and TRBJ1-3 for the parts outside the CDR3, the full variable domain is DVKVTQSSRYLVKRTGEKVFLECVQDMDHENMFWYRQDPGLGLRLIYFSYDVKMKEKGDIPEGYSVSREKKERFSLILESASTNQTSMYLCASSPAGTSGNTIYFGEGSWLTVV.

Of note for this clone: This sample includes further DNA sequences coding for the same CDR3. The chain carries TRBV5-6 and TRBJ1-5, with D maybe TRBD1 (6 bases). This CDR3 is 15 amino acids long. Germline V lookup: CDR1 SGHDT, CDR2 YYEEEE. Trimming pared 1 base from V and 0 bases from J, leaving 8 bases between. The CDR3 region is CASSLRGYSNQPQHF. The CDR3, as DNA: TGTGCCAGCAGCTTGAGGGGGTATAGCAATCAGCCCCAGCATTTT.

The V and J genes are TRBV2 and TRBJ2-7; 9 nucleotides agree with TRBD1. The CDR3 loop spans 14 amino acids. Germline CDR1 SNHLY, CDR2 FYNNEI. V was clipped by 4 bases and J by 3 bases; unmatched bases: 4. Here the CDR3 reads CASSGETGGYEQYF. The CDR3 DNA is TGTGCCAGCAGTGGGGAGACAGGGGGCTACGAGCAGTACTTC.

This clone was found a few times. The V and J genes are TRBV7-6 and TRBJ2-7; no clear D. Trimming took off 1 base at V and 6 bases at J, with 4 bases between the two ends. Germline loops: CDR1 SGHVS, CDR2 FNYEAQ. The CDR3 is made up of 11 amino acids. Here the CDR3 DNA reads TGTGCCAGCAGCTTAGATGGCGAGCAGTACTTC. As protein: CASSLDGEQYF.

The chain combines TRBV4-2 with TRBJ2-3; 9 nucleotides agree with TRBD2. V gave up 1 base and J gave up 3 bases; unmatched junction bases: 11. Germline V lookup: CDR1 LGHNA, CDR2 YNFKEQ. This CDR3 has 18 amino acids. CDR3 sequence reads: CASSQGGRGGATTDTQYF. As DNA, the CDR3 is TGTGCCAGCAGCCAAGGTGGACGCGGGGGGGCGACTACAGATACGCAGTATTTT.

A remark on this clone: With a much larger clone just one base away, this may be a read error. This sample includes further DNA sequences coding for the same CDR3. This sequence joins TRBV30 and TRBJ1-5; D is ambiguous. Germline V gives CDR1 GTSNPN, CDR2 SVGIG (reference sequence). The CDR3 runs 13 residues. Trimming removed 0 bases from V and 4 bases from J, with 7 bases in between. CDR3 loop: CAWSVRGNQPQHF. For the CDR3, the DNA is TGTGCCTGGAGTGTACGGGGTAATCAGCCCCAGCATTTT.

This rearrangement joins TRBV11-2 to TRBJ2-2; D is tentatively TRBD1 or TRBD2 (6 bases each). Trimming shortened V by 5 bases and J by 2 bases, and 12 bases separated the two germline ends. The CDR3 is 15 amino acids. Germline CDR1 reads SGHAT; CDR2 reads FQNNGV. The chain's CDR3 is CASSRRGSNTGELFF. The CDR3, as DNA: TGTGCCAGCAGCCGGAGGGGGAGCAACACCGGGGAGCTGTTTTTT.

This sequence joins TRBV10-3 and TRBJ1-2; 9 bases are shared with TRBD1. V lost 6 bases and J lost 8; bases outside the gene matches: 4. CDR3 length: 12 amino acids. Germline CDR1 ENHRY, CDR2 SYGVKD. CDR3 sequence: CAIRGQGTGYTF. In nucleotides, the CDR3 is TGTGCCATCAGGGGACAGGGTACCGGCTACACCTTC.

The CDR3 region has the DNA TGTGCCTGCCAGGCCGGGAGGGTATTCTACGAGCAGTACTTC. Translation: CACQAGRVFYEQYF. The V gene is TRBV30, the J gene TRBJ2-7; 8 nucleotides align to TRBD2. CDR3 length: 14 amino acids. Germline V gene sequence: CDR1 GTSNPN, CDR2 SVGIG (reference sequence). The V gene end was trimmed by 6 bases and the J gene end by 3 bases; junction bases not matched to a gene: 10.

Of note for this clone: Within the sample, other DNA sequences also encode this same CDR3. The rearrangement links TRBV9 to TRBJ2-7; 7 positions match TRBD2. The V and J ends lost 3 bases and 4 bases, in that order; junction bases with no gene match: 4. The CDR3 loop spans 13 amino acids. Germline lookup yields CDR1 SGDLS and CDR2 YYNGEE. This chain's CDR3 is CASSGSGGYEQYF. DNA for the CDR3: TGTGCCAGCAGCGGGTCGGGAGGATACGAGCAGTACTTC.

CDR3 bases: TGTGCCATCAGTGAGTCGTATTCAGGGGGTAGCGGGCAGTACTTC. Translation gives CAISESYSGGSGQYF. The gene calls are TRBV10-3 and TRBJ2-7, with D perhaps TRBD1 (7 bases). V was trimmed by 0 bases and J by 9 bases, leaving 18 bases between them. This CDR3 comprises 15 residues. In germline, CDR1 is ENHRY, CDR2 SYGVKD.

The V call is TRBV5-1, the J call TRBJ2-7; the match to TRBD1 covers 10 bases. The CDR3 runs 14 residues. V lost 4 bases, J lost 7 bases, and 8 bases stayed unmatched. Germline CDR1 reads SGHRS; CDR2 reads YFSETQ. The CDR3 loop reads CASSMRQGAGEQYF. DNA of the CDR3: TGCGCCAGCAGCATGCGACAGGGGGCCGGTGAGCAGTACTTC.

This clone showed up just a few times. V gene TRBV6-5 combines with J gene TRBJ2-7; TRBD1 matches at 12 bases. The length of the CDR3 is 15 residues. The germline CDR1 and CDR2 sequences are MNHEY and SVGAGI. Trimming took 0 bases from V and 7 from J; bases not matched to a gene: 4. For the CDR3, the DNA is TGTGCCAGCAGTTACTCGGGGACAGGGGGCCGGGAGCAGTACTTC. Protein product: CASSYSGTGGREQYF.

J is TRBJ1-1 and V is TRBV30; tentatively, D is TRBD1 (5 bases). Germline loops: CDR1 GTSNPN, CDR2 SVGIG (reference sequence). The ends were cut back, 4 bases at V and 4 bases at J, with 13 bases in the middle. The CDR3 extends over 13 amino acids. The CDR3 DNA is TGTGCCTGGAATCGGGGGGGAATCACTGAAGCTTTCTTT. Amino acids: CAWNRGGITEAFF.

This chain links TRBV25-1 with TRBJ2-7, with 9 nucleotides matching TRBD1. Per the germline V gene, CDR1 is MGHDK and CDR2 is SYGVNS. With 1 base clipped from V and 7 bases from J, the junction kept 8 bases outside the gene matches. The CDR3 consists of 15 residues. The CDR3 DNA reads TGTGCCAGCAGTGAATCGGGACAGGGTCGGCGGGAGCAGTACTTC. Protein: CASSESGQGRREQYF.

This clone turned up a few times. V gene TRBV6-5 combines with J gene TRBJ1-5; D is perhaps TRBD1 (5 bases). The length of the CDR3 is 13 residues. The V end lost 9 bases, the J end lost 1 base, and 10 bases lay between the germline ends. Per germline, CDR1 MNHEY and CDR2 SVGAGI. The CDR3 nucleotides read TGTGCCAGTGGGAAGGGGAGCAATCAGCCCCAGCATTTT. It yields the protein CASGKGSNQPQHF.

CDR3 sequence reads: CASSPSGGSETEAFF. The DNA of the CDR3 is TGTGCCAGCAGTCCCTCTGGGGGGAGTGAAACTGAAGCTTTCTTT. The chain recombines TRBV28 with TRBJ1-1; possibly TRBD1 for D (5 bases). Germline CDR1 and CDR2: MDHEN and SYDVKM. There are 15 residues in the CDR3. V was trimmed by 5 bases and J by 5 bases, leaving 18 bases between them. Filled out from reference TRBV28 and TRBJ1-1, the complete variable domain reads DVKVTQSSRYLVKRTGEKVFLECVQDMDHENMFWYRQDPGLGLRLIYFSYDVKMKEKGDIPEGYSVSREKKERFSLILESASTNQTSMYLCASSPSGGSETEAFFGQGTRLTVV.

CDR3 in amino acids: CARKPSEETQYF. The DNA of the CDR3 is TGTGCCAGGAAGCCTAGCGAAGAGACCCAGTACTTC. The chain couples TRBV27 to TRBJ2-5, with D possibly matching TRBD2 (6 bases). This CDR3 comprises 12 residues. V lost 9 bases and J lost 3, with 11 bases in between. Germline V gene data show CDR1 as MNHEY and CDR2 as SMNVEV (reference sequence).

This clone has a single count. The chain couples TRBV6-1 to TRBJ2-3; 8 bases agree with TRBD1. V dropped 5 bases and J dropped 2; count of bases not matched to a gene: 6. CDR1 is MNHNS and CDR2 is SASEGT in the germline V gene. The CDR3 consists of 15 residues. CDR3 in amino acids: CASSNRGSPTDTQYF. In nucleotides, the CDR3 is TGTGCCAGCAGTAACAGGGGGTCCCCCACAGATACGCAGTATTTT.